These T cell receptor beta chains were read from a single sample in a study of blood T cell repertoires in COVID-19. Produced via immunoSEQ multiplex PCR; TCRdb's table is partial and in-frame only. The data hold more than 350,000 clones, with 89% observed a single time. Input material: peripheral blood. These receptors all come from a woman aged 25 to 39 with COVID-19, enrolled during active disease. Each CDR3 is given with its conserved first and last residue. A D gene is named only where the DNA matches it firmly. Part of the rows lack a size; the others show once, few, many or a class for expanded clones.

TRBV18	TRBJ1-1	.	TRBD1	TGTGCCAGCTCACCAGGGGCAGGGGGGAACACTGAAGCTTTCTTT	CASSPGAGGNTEAFF
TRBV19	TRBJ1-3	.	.	TGTGCCAGTAGTATCTCTCCCAGGGTTGGTTCTGGAAACACCATATATTTT	CASSISPRVGSGNTIYF
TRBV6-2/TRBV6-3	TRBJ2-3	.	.	TGTGCCAGCAGTTACGGGTCAGGCGATAGCACAGATACGCAGTATTTT	CASSYGSGDSTDTQYF
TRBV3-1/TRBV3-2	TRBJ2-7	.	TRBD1	TGTGCCAGCAGCCCGACAGGGGGCCCGTCCTACGAGCAGTACTTC	CASSPTGGPSYEQYF
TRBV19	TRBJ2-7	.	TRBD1	TGTGCCAGTAGGGGGACAGGGGCCTACGAGCAGTACTTC	CASRGTGAYEQYF
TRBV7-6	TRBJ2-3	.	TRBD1	TGTGCCAGCAGTGGGGACAGGGGGCCCACAGATACGCAGTATTTT	CASSGDRGPTDTQYF
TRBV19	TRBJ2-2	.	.	TGTGCCAGCCGGTATGTGGGCATCGCGAACACCGGGGAGCTGTTTTTT	CASRYVGIANTGELFF
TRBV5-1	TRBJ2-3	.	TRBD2	TGCGCCAGCAGCTCGCCCCGAACGGGGGGGAGCACAGATACGCAGTATTTT	CASSSPRTGGSTDTQYF
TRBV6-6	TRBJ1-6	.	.	TGTGCCAGCAGTCGAATGACAGGAGTACTCACCAATTCACCCCTCCACTTT	CASSRMTGVLTNSPLHF
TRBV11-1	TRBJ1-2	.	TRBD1	TGTGCCAGCAGCTCAACAGCCCCGACAGGGAACTATGGCTACACCTTC	CASSSTAPTGNYGYTF
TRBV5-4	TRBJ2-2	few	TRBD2	TGTGCCAGCAGCCTGGGGGCTAGCGGGAGTGTTCGGTCCACCGGGGAGCTGTTTTTT	CASSLGASGSVRSTGELFF
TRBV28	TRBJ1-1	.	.	TGTGCCAGCAGTTTATTGTACAGGAACACTGAAGCTTTCTTT	CASSLLYRNTEAFF
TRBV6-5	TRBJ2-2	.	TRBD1	TGTGCCACCTCCGGGACAGGGGTCATCGGGGAGCTGTTTTTT	CATSGTGVIGELFF
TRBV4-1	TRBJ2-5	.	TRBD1	TGCGCCAGCAGCCCAGGACGGACAGGGGTCCAAGAGACCCAGTACTTC	CASSPGRTGVQETQYF
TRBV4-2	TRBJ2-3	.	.	TGTGCCAGCAGCTCACCAGAAGGGGGGGTGGCAGATACGCAGTATTTT	CASSSPEGGVADTQYF
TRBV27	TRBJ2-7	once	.	TGTGCCAGCCGGCGGTCGTCGGCGCTTATGTACGAGCAGTACTTC	CASRRSSALMYEQYF
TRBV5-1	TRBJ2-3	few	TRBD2	TGCGCCAGCAGACACTCTAGCGGGGAGGATACGCAGTATTTT	CASRHSSGEDTQYF
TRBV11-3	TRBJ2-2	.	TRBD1	TGTGCCAGCAGAATTGGTGGGACAGAGACCGGGGAGCTGTTTTTT	CASRIGGTETGELFF
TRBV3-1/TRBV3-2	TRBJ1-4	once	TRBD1	TGTGCCAGCAGCCAAGGAGGGGGCATGGATGAAAAACTGTTTTTT	CASSQGGGMDEKLFF
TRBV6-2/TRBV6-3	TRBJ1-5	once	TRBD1	TGTGCCAGCAGCGGACAGGCTAATCAGCCCCAGCATTTT	CASSGQANQPQHF
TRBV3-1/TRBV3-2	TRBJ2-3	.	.	TGTGCCAGCAGCCCAATGCCCCTCTCCACGGCAGATACGCAGTATTTT	CASSPMPLSTADTQYF
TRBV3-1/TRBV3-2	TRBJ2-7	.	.	TGTGCCAGCAGCCAAGAATCCCGCTACGAGCAGTACTTC	CASSQESRYEQYF
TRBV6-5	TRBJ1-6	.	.	TGTGCCAGCAGCCTAAATTCACCCCTCCACTTT	CASSLNSPLHF
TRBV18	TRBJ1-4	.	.	TGTGCCAGCTCACCCATTAATGAAAAACTGTTTTTT	CASSPINEKLFF
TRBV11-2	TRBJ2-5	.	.	TGTGCCAGCAGCTCTCGGAGTACACAAGAGACCCAGTACTTC	CASSSRSTQETQYF
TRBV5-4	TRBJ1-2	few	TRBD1	TGTGCCAGCAGCTTGGAGACAGGGAGGAACTATGGCTACACCTTC	CASSLETGRNYGYTF
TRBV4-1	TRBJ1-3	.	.	TGCGCCAGCAGCCAAGATAACTACTCTGGAAACACCATATATTTT	CASSQDNYSGNTIYF
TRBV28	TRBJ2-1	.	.	TGTGCCAGCAGGTTCAGGACAGAAGCAAATGAGCAGTTCTTC	CASRFRTEANEQFF
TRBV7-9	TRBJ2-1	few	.	TGTGCCAGCACCAGCGAGGGCAGCCCGACCTACAATGAGCAGTTCTTC	CASTSEGSPTYNEQFF
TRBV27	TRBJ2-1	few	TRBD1	TGTGCCAGCAGTACGCACAGGGGGCGAGCAGCCTACAATGAGCAGTTCTTC	CASSTHRGRAAYNEQFF
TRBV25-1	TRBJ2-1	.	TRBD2	TGTGCCAGCAGCTCTAGCGGGTCCTACAATGAGCAGTTCTTC	CASSSSGSYNEQFF
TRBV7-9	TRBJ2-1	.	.	TGTGCCAGCAGCGGGAGGGGGAACAATGAGCAGTTCTTC	CASSGRGNNEQFF
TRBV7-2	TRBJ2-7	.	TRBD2	TGTGCCAGCAGCCCCCGGGGGGGACCCTACGAGCAGTACTTC	CASSPRGGPYEQYF
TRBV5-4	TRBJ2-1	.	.	TGTGCCAGCAGCTTGGCTAGTCCTGATGAGCAGTTCTTC	CASSLASPDEQFF
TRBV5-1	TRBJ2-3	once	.	TGCGCCAGCAGCGTCTCTAGCGAGGGGGATACGCAGTATTTT	CASSVSSEGDTQYF
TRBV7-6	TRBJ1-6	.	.	TGTGCCAGCAGCTTTCAGGGGATGGATTCACCCCTCCACTTT	CASSFQGMDSPLHF
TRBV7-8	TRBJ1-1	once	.	TGTGCCAGCAGCTTAAGAGGGCTCGCTGAAGCTTTCTTT	CASSLRGLAEAFF
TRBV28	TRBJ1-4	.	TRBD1	TGTGCCAGCAGTTCCACAGGGGGCGAGGAAAAACTGTTTTTT	CASSSTGGEEKLFF
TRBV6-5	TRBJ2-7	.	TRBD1	TGTGCCAGCATTGTGACAGGGGGCGCGGGTGAGCAGTACTTC	CASIVTGGAGEQYF
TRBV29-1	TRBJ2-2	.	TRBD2	TGCAGCGTTGGGGGAGGGCCTCGGACCGGGGAGCTGTTTTTT	CSVGGGPRTGELFF
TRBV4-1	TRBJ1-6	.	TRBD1	TGCGCCAGCAGCCACGGGACAGGGAGGAATAATTCACCCCTCCACTTT	CASSHGTGRNNSPLHF
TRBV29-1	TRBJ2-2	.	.	TGCAGCGTGGAAGGCGTCACCGGGGAGCTGTTTTTT	CSVEGVTGELFF
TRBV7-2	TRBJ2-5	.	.	TGTGCCAGCACCCAGAGGGGGGGCGAGACCCAGTACTTC	CASTQRGGETQYF
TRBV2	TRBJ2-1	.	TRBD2	TGTGCCAGCATTGGTTTAGCGGGAGGTCTCAATGAGCAGTTCTTC	CASIGLAGGLNEQFF
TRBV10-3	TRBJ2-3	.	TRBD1	TGTGCCATCAGTGATCGACAGGGAGCCGGCACAGATACGCAGTATTTT	CAISDRQGAGTDTQYF